A selection of T cell receptor beta chains follows, all from one sample in a study of cytomegalovirus exposure and HLA in healthy donors. This table comes from immunoSEQ multiplex PCR, and its TCRdb copy is limited to in-frame clones, with some not included. This table has roughly 90,000 clones, 90% to 95% appearing once. The source material was PBMCs. The receptor set was obtained from a woman in her twenties or thirties in good health and CMV-seropositive. The CDR3 runs from the conserved cysteine through the conserved F or W. A D gene is named only where the DNA matches it firmly. For some rows the clone size is stated as once, few or many, or as a class when expanded; others skip it.

D gene: TRBD1; J gene: TRBJ1-5; V gene: TRBV19; clone size: NA; CDR3 DNA: TGTGCCAGTATGGGGACAGGGCGGGAGCGGCCCCAGCATTTT; CDR3 protein: CASMGTGRERPQHF
D gene: NA; J gene: TRBJ2-7; V gene: TRBV15; clone size: NA; CDR3 DNA: TGTGCCACCAGCGTCGATAGAAGAGGCGGGTACGAGCAGTACTTC; CDR3 protein: CATSVDRRGGYEQYF
D gene: NA; J gene: TRBJ2-1; V gene: TRBV29-1; clone size: once; CDR3 DNA: TGCAGCGTTGGTGACAGGTACAATGAGCAGTTCTTC; CDR3 protein: CSVGDRYNEQFF
D gene: NA; J gene: TRBJ1-5; V gene: TRBV7-2; clone size: NA; CDR3 DNA: TGTGCCAGCAGCCCCCCGAATACAGGGCTTAGCAATCAGCCCCAGCATTTT; CDR3 protein: CASSPPNTGLSNQPQHF
D gene: TRBD1; J gene: TRBJ2-1; V gene: TRBV29-1; clone size: NA; CDR3 DNA: TGCAGCGTTGTCCCCGGGACAGGGCTCCCTAATGAGCAGTTCTTC; CDR3 protein: CSVVPGTGLPNEQFF
D gene: NA; J gene: TRBJ2-1; V gene: TRBV28; clone size: NA; CDR3 DNA: TGTGCCAGCAGAAGGACACCCGGCTACAATGAGCAGTTCTTC; CDR3 protein: CASRRTPGYNEQFF
D gene: NA; J gene: TRBJ2-7; V gene: TRBV27; clone size: NA; CDR3 DNA: TGTGCCAGCAGGTTTACCGGGAGTTCCGAGCAGTACTTC; CDR3 protein: CASRFTGSSEQYF
D gene: TRBD2; J gene: TRBJ2-1; V gene: TRBV7-9; clone size: NA; CDR3 DNA: TGTGCCAGCAGCTTTCTAGCGGGCGCGAGCTCCTACAATGAGCAGTTCTTC; CDR3 protein: CASSFLAGASSYNEQFF
D gene: TRBD1; J gene: TRBJ2-7; V gene: TRBV13; clone size: once; CDR3 DNA: TGTGCCAGCAGCCACGGACAGGGACCCTCCTACGAGCAGTACTTC; CDR3 protein: CASSHGQGPSYEQYF
D gene: TRBD1; J gene: TRBJ2-4; V gene: TRBV28; clone size: NA; CDR3 DNA: TGTGCCAGCAGTTATATGTTGACAGGGGGCGTTACGGGTGCCAAAAACATTCAGTACTTC; CDR3 protein: CASSYMLTGGVTGAKNIQYF
D gene: TRBD2; J gene: TRBJ2-2; V gene: TRBV5-4; clone size: NA; CDR3 DNA: TGTGCCAGCAGGCCCGGGACTAGCAACACCGGGGAGCTGTTTTTT; CDR3 protein: CASRPGTSNTGELFF
D gene: NA; J gene: TRBJ2-1; V gene: TRBV7-9; clone size: NA; CDR3 DNA: TGTGCCAGCAGCAGAAGGGACATCCACAATGAGCAGTTCTTC; CDR3 protein: CASSRRDIHNEQFF
D gene: TRBD1; J gene: TRBJ1-3; V gene: TRBV11-2; clone size: NA; CDR3 DNA: TGTGCCAGCAGCCTAACCGGGACAGCTGGAAACACCATATATTTT; CDR3 protein: CASSLTGTAGNTIYF
D gene: TRBD1; J gene: TRBJ1-1; V gene: TRBV28; clone size: NA; CDR3 DNA: TGTGCCAGCCCTCCGGACAGGCAACTGAACACTGAAGCTTTCTTT; CDR3 protein: CASPPDRQLNTEAFF
D gene: NA; J gene: TRBJ2-7; V gene: TRBV19; clone size: NA; CDR3 DNA: TGTGCCAGTAGCACTCTATTAACCTACGAGCAGTACTTC; CDR3 protein: CASSTLLTYEQYF
D gene: TRBD2; J gene: TRBJ2-7; V gene: TRBV5-1; clone size: NA; CDR3 DNA: TGCGCCAGCAGCTTGAACGGACTAGCGGGAGCCTCCTACGAGCAGTACTTC; CDR3 protein: CASSLNGLAGASYEQYF
D gene: NA; J gene: TRBJ1-1; V gene: TRBV7-6; clone size: NA; CDR3 DNA: TGTGCCAGCAGCTTAGGGGGGGGTGATGGAGAAGCTTTCTTT; CDR3 protein: CASSLGGGDGEAFF
D gene: TRBD2; J gene: TRBJ2-3; V gene: TRBV2; clone size: NA; CDR3 DNA: TGTGCCAGCAGTGCAAGCGGACTAGCGGGCCTAAGGGATACGCAGTATTTT; CDR3 protein: CASSASGLAGLRDTQYF
D gene: NA; J gene: TRBJ1-3; V gene: TRBV4-3; clone size: NA; CDR3 DNA: TGCGCCAGCAGCCAAGATCTGTCAGGCTCTGGAAACACCATATATTTT; CDR3 protein: CASSQDLSGSGNTIYF
D gene: NA; J gene: TRBJ1-3; V gene: TRBV30; clone size: NA; CDR3 DNA: TGTGCCTGGAGTGTTTTAATCTCTGGAAACACCATATATTTT; CDR3 protein: CAWSVLISGNTIYF
D gene: NA; J gene: TRBJ2-7; V gene: TRBV29-1; clone size: NA; CDR3 DNA: TGCAGCGTTGAAGTAGTCGCCTCCTACGAGCAGTACTTC; CDR3 protein: CSVEVVASYEQYF
D gene: TRBD1; J gene: TRBJ2-7; V gene: TRBV19; clone size: NA; CDR3 DNA: TGTGCCAGTAGTAATCGACAGGGGTCGAGTTCCTACGAGCAGTACTTC; CDR3 protein: CASSNRQGSSSYEQYF
D gene: NA; J gene: TRBJ2-1; V gene: TRBV19; clone size: NA; CDR3 DNA: TGTGCCAGTAGTATAGTAGGGACTTTTGGTGAGCAGTTCTTC; CDR3 protein: CASSIVGTFGEQFF
D gene: NA; J gene: TRBJ1-1; V gene: TRBV6-5; clone size: NA; CDR3 DNA: TGTGCCAGCAGTTATATACAGGGTGGTGTCACTGAAGCTTTCTTT; CDR3 protein: CASSYIQGGVTEAFF
D gene: TRBD2; J gene: TRBJ2-1; V gene: TRBV19; clone size: NA; CDR3 DNA: TGTGCCAGTAGTCCTCGACTAGCGGGAGTTGTCAATGAGCAGTTCTTC; CDR3 protein: CASSPRLAGVVNEQFF
D gene: NA; J gene: TRBJ1-1; V gene: TRBV7-2; clone size: NA; CDR3 DNA: TGTGCCAGCAGCTTCCCGGACAGAAACCTCATGAACACTGAAGCTTTCTTT; CDR3 protein: CASSFPDRNLMNTEAFF
D gene: NA; J gene: TRBJ1-5; V gene: TRBV30; clone size: once; CDR3 DNA: TGTGCCTGGAGTGTGGCGGAGGGTGGACAGCCCCAGCATTTT; CDR3 protein: CAWSVAEGGQPQHF
D gene: NA; J gene: TRBJ2-3; V gene: TRBV9; clone size: NA; CDR3 DNA: TGTGCCAGCAGCCCCCGAGGAGATACGCAGTATTTT; CDR3 protein: CASSPRGDTQYF
D gene: NA; J gene: TRBJ1-2; V gene: TRBV28; clone size: NA; CDR3 DNA: TGTGCCAGCAGACCTCGGACAGAAACCTATGGCTACACCTTC; CDR3 protein: CASRPRTETYGYTF
D gene: NA; J gene: TRBJ1-1; V gene: TRBV13; clone size: NA; CDR3 DNA: TGTGCCAGCACCAAAGGGGGGGGGCGGCGGATGAACACTGAAGCTTTCTTT; CDR3 protein: CASTKGGGRRMNTEAFF
D gene: NA; J gene: TRBJ2-1; V gene: TRBV20-1; clone size: NA; CDR3 DNA: TGCAGTGCTGATCTAGCGCCACGGCAGTTCTTC; CDR3 protein: CSADLAPRQFF
D gene: NA; J gene: TRBJ2-1; V gene: TRBV4-1; clone size: once; CDR3 DNA: TGCGCCAGCAGCCCCCTGATAGGGGCCGGTGAGCAGTTCTTC; CDR3 protein: CASSPLIGAGEQFF
D gene: NA; J gene: TRBJ2-1; V gene: TRBV28; clone size: NA; CDR3 DNA: TGTGCCAGCAGTTTAAGGGCGGGAAGCTCCTACAATGAGCAGTTCTTC; CDR3 protein: CASSLRAGSSYNEQFF
D gene: TRBD1; J gene: TRBJ1-2; V gene: TRBV7-2; clone size: once; CDR3 DNA: TGTGCCAGCAGCTTAATAACCATCTTCGACAGGGGGAGCGGCTACACCTTC; CDR3 protein: CASSLITIFDRGSGYTF
D gene: NA; J gene: TRBJ2-7; V gene: TRBV7-2; clone size: NA; CDR3 DNA: TGTGCCAGCCGCCGGGGTCTAGGCCTCGAGCAGTACTTC; CDR3 protein: CASRRGLGLEQYF
D gene: NA; J gene: TRBJ1-2; V gene: TRBV6-5; clone size: NA; CDR3 DNA: TGTGCCAGCAGCAAAGACAGCTATGGCTACACCTTC; CDR3 protein: CASSKDSYGYTF
D gene: TRBD2; J gene: TRBJ2-1; V gene: TRBV29-1; clone size: NA; CDR3 DNA: TGCAGCGTTGAAGGGGGGCTAGCGGGCCACAATGAGCAGTTCTTC; CDR3 protein: CSVEGGLAGHNEQFF
D gene: NA; J gene: TRBJ2-5; V gene: TRBV4-2; clone size: NA; CDR3 DNA: TGTGCCAGCAGCCATTCATCTCTTAGGCGGGACCAAGAGACCCAGTACTTC; CDR3 protein: CASSHSSLRRDQETQYF
D gene: NA; J gene: TRBJ2-2; V gene: TRBV5-4; clone size: NA; CDR3 DNA: TGTGCCAGCAGCTTGTCCAGATCGAACACCGGGGAGCTGTTTTTT; CDR3 protein: CASSLSRSNTGELFF
D gene: TRBD1; J gene: TRBJ2-7; V gene: TRBV25-1; clone size: NA; CDR3 DNA: TGTGCCAGCAGCTCACAGGGGAGTAGCTCCTACGAGCAGTACTTC; CDR3 protein: CASSSQGSSSYEQYF
D gene: TRBD2; J gene: TRBJ2-2; V gene: TRBV5-1; clone size: NA; CDR3 DNA: TGCGCCAGCAGCTTCAAGGGCCTAGCGGGAGTACCGAACACCGGGGAGCTGTTTTTT; CDR3 protein: CASSFKGLAGVPNTGELFF
D gene: TRBD2; J gene: TRBJ2-2; V gene: TRBV4-3; clone size: NA; CDR3 DNA: TGCGCCAGCAGCCACGGACTAGCGGGACTTAGGACCGGGGAGCTGTTTTTT; CDR3 protein: CASSHGLAGLRTGELFF
D gene: NA; J gene: TRBJ1-5; V gene: TRBV19; clone size: NA; CDR3 DNA: TGTGCCAGTAGTACTGGACAGCTCAATCAGCCCCAGCATTTT; CDR3 protein: CASSTGQLNQPQHF
D gene: NA; J gene: TRBJ2-7; V gene: TRBV29-1; clone size: few; CDR3 DNA: TGCAGCGTTGAAGATAGTCTGTTCCCCTACGAGCAGTACTTC; CDR3 protein: CSVEDSLFPYEQYF
D gene: NA; J gene: TRBJ2-1; V gene: TRBV7-9; clone size: NA; CDR3 DNA: TGTGCCAGCAGTCCAGTTAATGAGCAGTTCTTC; CDR3 protein: CASSPVNEQFF
D gene: NA; J gene: TRBJ1-3; V gene: TRBV29-1; clone size: NA; CDR3 DNA: TGCAGCGTTGTCGGTTCTGGAAACACCATATATTTT; CDR3 protein: CSVVGSGNTIYF
D gene: NA; J gene: TRBJ1-1; V gene: TRBV5-1; clone size: few; CDR3 DNA: TGCGCCAGCAGCTTAATACAGGGCACTGAAGCTTTCTTT; CDR3 protein: CASSLIQGTEAFF
D gene: NA; J gene: TRBJ1-2; V gene: TRBV7-2; clone size: NA; CDR3 DNA: TGTGCCAGCAGCTTACGGTCTGGTCAGGGGAGCGATGGCTACACCTTC; CDR3 protein: CASSLRSGQGSDGYTF
D gene: NA; J gene: TRBJ2-6; V gene: TRBV9; clone size: NA; CDR3 DNA: TGTGCCAGCAGCGTAGATGCGGTGCACTCGAGCTCTGGGGCCAACGTCCTGACTTTC; CDR3 protein: CASSVDAVHSSSGANVLTF
D gene: NA; J gene: TRBJ2-2; V gene: TRBV7-9; clone size: NA; CDR3 DNA: TGTGCCAGCAGCCGACAGACCGGGGAGCTGTTTTTT; CDR3 protein: CASSRQTGELFF
D gene: NA; J gene: TRBJ2-3; V gene: TRBV18; clone size: NA; CDR3 DNA: TGTGCCAGCTCACCGAGCAAGACAGATACGCAGTATTTT; CDR3 protein: CASSPSKTDTQYF
D gene: NA; J gene: TRBJ2-6; V gene: TRBV28; clone size: NA; CDR3 DNA: TGTGCCAGCAAACAGGGTGGGACCTCTGGGGCCAACGTCCTGACTTTC; CDR3 protein: CASKQGGTSGANVLTF
D gene: TRBD1; J gene: TRBJ1-2; V gene: TRBV2; clone size: few; CDR3 DNA: TGTGCCAGCAGTGACGACAGGGTTGGCTACACCTTC; CDR3 protein: CASSDDRVGYTF
D gene: TRBD2; J gene: TRBJ2-7; V gene: TRBV7-3; clone size: NA; CDR3 DNA: TGTGCCAGCAGCCTAGACGTGAGGGAGGGACGGGAGCAGTACTTC; CDR3 protein: CASSLDVREGREQYF